The clone carrying this T cell receptor (beta chain) came up a few times. No antigen is known for it. The sample is drawn from a study of blood T cells in healthy people across ages. Every donor provided around 9.3 milliliters of peripheral blood. There were at least 6 micrograms of total RNA extracted from every sample. A second roughly 6 to 12 cycle PCR used barcoded and J-beta primers. MiXCR, run by TCRdb on the 5' RACE reads, gives a single entry per CDR3 protein. This sample carries around 800,000 distinct CDR3 sequences, roughly 44% of them seen once, and the ten largest clones take approximately 19%. Germline V lookup: CDR1 MNHNS, CDR2 SASEGT. The CDR3 has 15 residues. J was trimmed by 3 bases and V by 2 bases; bases with no gene match: 4. Study conclusions and caveats: Roughly linear declines in TCR beta diversity per million T cells occurred with age. There were more naive CD4+ cells and higher diversity in long-lived donors than in aged donors.

The source is a man between 60 and 75 years old in good health. The V gene is TRBV6-1, the J gene TRBJ1-5; the match to TRBD1 covers 7 bases. The material sequenced was blood. Here the CDR3 reads CASSEWGQPNQPQHF. Here the CDR3 DNA reads TGTGCCAGCAGTGAATGGGGACAGCCCAATCAGCCCCAGCATTTT.